This T cell receptor (beta chain) was obtained from a study of shared clonotypes between healthy human individuals. In its sample, this clone was seen a few times. Its cognate antigen is unknown. The study, taken as a whole, reports: Around 4.9% of naive CD4 clonotypes were shared across a few donors.

In the source study's methods: As immunoSEQ supplied junction-only sequences (without quality scores), filtering differed. TCRdb's copy holds only in-frame clones and misses some; the assay was immunoSEQ multiplex PCR. V and J calls and clone size are as listed in that table; D and trimming were resolved from the DNA. The table shows 2 million to 2.5 million clones, with more than 85% occurring only once. CDR1 is MNHNS and CDR2 is SASEGT in the germline V gene. V was shortened by 10 bases and J by 1 base, with 11 bases between the two germline ends. The CDR3 loop spans 13 amino acids. The rearrangement joins TRBV6-1 to TRBJ1-5, with D possibly TRBD1 on 6 matching bases. The source of this sequence is a man between 18 and 29 years old in good health. Some clones in this sample may be carry-over from other donors' samples. Sample: naive CD4+ T cells from PBMCs. Subset here: CD45RA+ positively selected. In DNA, the CDR3 is TGTGCCACGAGACAGGTGAGCAATCAGCCCCAGCATTTT. It is translated as CATRQVSNQPQHF.